This T cell receptor (delta chain) was observed in a study of γδ T cells in repeated Plasmodium falciparum infection. Overall study findings and caveats: Malian children's Vdelta2-negative repertoires appeared more expanded and less diverse than Australians'.

Vgamma9/Vdelta2+ and Vdelta2-negative gammadelta T cells were flow-sorted from PBMC for bulk sequencing. The CDR3 runs 18 residues. The J segment lost 2 bases and the V segment lost 2 bases, leaving 14 bases of the junction unmatched. CDR1 and CDR2 from the germline V gene are TSWWSYY and QGS. Each sorted gammadelta sample had TRG and TRD chains sequenced. TCRdb redid clone calling on the multiplex PCR reads using CATT. This sample has approximately 93,000 delta-chain clones, with over 0.75% found just once. This clone was seen a handful of times. Its antigen is not identified. TCRdb's entry gives the protein of a much larger clone, which mismatches this DNA's translation at residue 11, likely from a read error; the protein reported here is translated from the DNA.

The V gene is TRDV1, the J gene TRDJ1; TRDD3 matches 7 bases. The source is a pool of human donors (malaria-infected and uninfected, not separated). The material sequenced was gamma-delta T cells from blood. CDR3 sequence: CALGEGLVGGNMTDKLIF. CDR3 sequence (DNA): TGTGCTCTTGGGGAAGGCCTTGTTGGGGGAAACATGACCGATAAACTCATCTTT.